This TCR beta chain was captured by sequencing in a study of blood T cells in healthy people across ages. V dropped 0 bases and J dropped 2; count of bases not matched to a gene: 7. Germline V gives CDR1 MNHEY, CDR2 SMNVEV (reference sequence). The CDR3 length is 16 residues. A second PCR, run for about 7 to 12 cycles, used a sample-barcoded 5' primer plus a J-beta primer mix. MiXCR, applied by TCRdb to the 5' RACE reads, yields one record per CDR3 protein. The sample shows 1 million to 1.2 million distinct CDR3 sequences, 30% to 40% of them seen only once. Drawn from each donor were roughly 10 milliliters of peripheral blood. This clonotype was observed a few times. Its antigen remains unidentified. Study findings and constraints: Naive T cell percentage strongly correlated with TCR beta diversity.

The V and J genes are TRBV27 and TRBJ2-7; 7 bases match TRBD1. Sample: blood. The receptor was isolated from a man aged 18 to 30 in good health. In DNA form, the CDR3 reads TGTGCCAGCAGTTTATCCGGATCGACAGGGCCCTACGAGCAGTACTTC. Translated: CASSLSGSTGPYEQYF.